Below are 30 T cell receptor beta chains sequenced from a single sample in a study of T cells in Graves' hyperthyroidism and ophthalmopathy. Amplification of TCR beta CDR3 regions was performed using RNA transcripts as template. In the first-round RT-PCR of the TCR CDR3, the HTBI primer set was used. TCRdb fed the multiplex PCR reads into MiXCR, producing one record per CDR3 protein. Of about 550,000 distinct CDR3 sequences listed, more than 20% are singletons. Sequenced input: blood. These receptor sequences come from a man aged 18 to 30 with Graves' hyperthyroidism.

V gene TRBV6-5 combines with J gene TRBJ2-2; tentative D call: TRBD1 (6 bases). Germline assignment: CDR1 MNHEY and CDR2 SVGAGI. Trimming removed 0 bases at V and 6 bases at J, with 14 bases between. This CDR3 is 16 amino acids long. The CDR3 sequence: CASSYSGTPRSGELFF. The CDR3 bases are TGTGCCAGCAGTTACTCCGGGACACCCCGGTCCGGGGAGCTGTTTTTT.

This rearrangement joins TRBV19 to TRBJ1-5; tentatively, D is TRBD1 (6 bases). The CDR3 consists of 14 residues. Germline V gene data show CDR1 as LNHDA and CDR2 as SQIVND (reference sequence). The CDR3 loop reads CALGTGLSNQPQHF. Here the CDR3 DNA reads TGTGCACTTGGAACAGGGTTAAGCAATCAGCCCCAGCATTTT.

J is TRBJ1-5 and V is TRBV9; D is unresolved. Trimming pared 0 bases from V and 1 base from J, leaving 5 bases between. Per the germline V gene, CDR1 is SGDLS and CDR2 is YYNGEE. CDR3 length: 14 amino acids. The CDR3 loop reads CASSVGRSNQPQHF. The CDR3, as DNA: TGTGCCAGCAGCGTAGGAAGGAGCAATCAGCCCCAGCATTTT.

This clonotype was observed at least ten times. The genes are TRBV5-4 and TRBJ2-7; perhaps TRBD1 as D (5 bases). This CDR3 has 13 amino acids. The ends were cut back, 2 bases at V and 7 bases at J, with 13 bases in the middle. Germline V gene data show CDR1 as SGHNT and CDR2 as YYREEE (reference sequence). This CDR3 reads CASSFYAGREQYF. As DNA, the CDR3 is TGTGCCAGCAGCTTTTACGCAGGGCGAGAGCAGTACTTC.

This chain links TRBV7-8 with TRBJ2-7, with a tentative D call TRBD2 (6 bases). Germline V CDR1 and CDR2: SGHVS, FQNEAQ. Trimming removed 5 bases at V and 0 bases at J, with 23 bases between. This CDR3 is built from 18 residues. CDR3 sequence: CASSPREIVHLSSYEQYF. The CDR3 DNA follows: TGTGCCAGCAGCCCCCGGGAGATCGTGCACCTAAGCTCCTACGAGCAGTACTTC.

A remark on this clonotype: An end of the junction does not agree with germline; a read error may underlie this. This chain links TRBV11-2 with TRBJ2-5; 8 bases fit TRBD1. CDR3 size: 15 residues. Germline V CDR1 and CDR2: SGHAT, FQNNGV. The chain's CDR3 is CASSLGDRRPEAQYF. The CDR3, as DNA: TGTGCCAGCAGCTTAGGGGACAGGAGGCCAGAGGCCCAGTACTTC.

This clonotype occurred many times. V usage is TRBV25-1 and J usage is TRBJ1-2, with D perhaps TRBD1 (5 bases). Germline V CDR1 and CDR2: MGHDK, SYGVNS. The CDR3 has 12 amino acids. V was clipped by 3 bases and J by 8 bases, with 10 bases between them. The CDR3 spells CASSDGGDGYTF. DNA for the CDR3: TGTGCCAGCAGTGATGGGGGGGACGGCTACACCTTC.

The chain couples TRBV12-3 or TRBV12-4 to TRBJ2-7, with 8 bases lining up with TRBD1. V shed 1 base, J shed 5 bases, and the junction held 4 bases outside the gene matches. CDR3 size: 14 residues. CDR3 DNA sequence: TGTGCCAGCAGTTTAGACAGGGGGTATCACGAGCAGTACTTC. Translation gives CASSLDRGYHEQYF.

The CDR3 is CSVITSGGSYEQYF. CDR3 nucleotides: TGCAGCGTAATCACTAGCGGGGGCTCCTACGAGCAGTACTTC. The chain carries TRBV29-1 and TRBJ2-7; TRBD2 aligns across 11 bases. There are 14 residues in the CDR3. Per the germline V gene, CDR1 is SQVTM and CDR2 is ANQGSEA. J lost 0 bases, V lost 6 bases, and 4 bases had no gene match.

This chain uses TRBV7-9 with TRBJ2-5; 10 positions agree with TRBD2. V dropped 11 bases and J dropped 2; count of bases not matched to a gene: 8. The CDR3 sequence is 14 residues long. Germline loops: CDR1 SEHNR, CDR2 FQNEAQ (reference sequence). This chain's CDR3 is CASPPAGGQETQYF. The CDR3 nucleotides are TGTGCCTCCCCCCCAGCGGGGGGGCAAGAGACCCAGTACTTC.

This clonotype was seen many times. CDR3 residues: CASTLGGRLYGYTF. The CDR3 nucleotides read TGTGCCAGCACCCTCGGGGGGCGCCTCTATGGCTACACCTTC. The chain employs TRBV28 and TRBJ1-2, with a weak D call TRBD1 (6 bases). Trimming removed 7 bases at V and 4 bases at J, with 16 bases between. Per germline, CDR1 MDHEN and CDR2 SYDVKM. CDR3 length: 14 amino acids.

This clonotype has ten or more counts. V and J are TRBV19 and TRBJ1-5, with D perhaps matching TRBD1 (5 bases). This CDR3 is built from 16 residues. V was trimmed by 1 base and J by 0 bases, leaving 10 bases between them. Germline CDR1 is LNHDA and CDR2 is SQIVND (reference sequence). In nucleotides, the CDR3 is TGTGCCAGTAGTATAGGACAGTTACTTAGCAATCAGCCCCAGCATTTT. Amino acids: CASSIGQLLSNQPQHF.

This clonotype showed up many times. J is TRBJ1-1 and V is TRBV12-5, with a possible D match to TRBD1 (6 bases). This CDR3 region has 15 residues. Germline CDR1 LGHNT, CDR2 FRNRAP. Trimming left V 0 bases short and J 4 bases short, with 12 bases between. DNA of the CDR3: TGTGCTAGTGGTTTGGTGTCCGGAGGGGGCACTGAAGCTTTCTTT. Protein product: CASGLVSGGGTEAFF.

The V gene is TRBV19, the J gene TRBJ1-5, with TRBD1 as a possible D gene (6 bases). Trimming cost V 1 base and J 2 bases, with 12 bases left between them. The germline CDR1 and CDR2 sequences are LNHDA and SQIVND (reference sequence). The CDR3 has 16 residues. The chain's CDR3 is CASSIGGLGRNQPQHF. CDR3 DNA sequence: TGTGCCAGTAGTATAGGGGGGCTGGGGCGCAATCAGCCCCAGCATTTT.

In its sample, this clonotype was seen many times. This chain joins TRBV6-5 and TRBJ1-1; D gene ambiguous. This CDR3 comprises 13 residues. CDR1 is MNHEY, CDR2 SVGAGI, per germline. Trimming took off 6 bases at V and 0 bases at J, with 8 bases between the two ends. The CDR3 coding sequence is TGTGCCAGCAGGTGGCATATGAACACTGAAGCTTTCTTT. Protein sequence: CASRWHMNTEAFF.

In its sample, this clonotype was seen many times. The rearrangement links TRBV12-3 or TRBV12-4 to TRBJ2-7; 9 nucleotides line up with TRBD1. Trimming cost V 4 bases and J 6 bases; bases outside gene matches: 7. This CDR3 spans 14 amino acids. As DNA, the CDR3 is TGTGCCAGCAGTTCGGGACAGGGCGGAGCCGAGCAGTACTTC. Its protein is CASSSGQGGAEQYF.

In this sample, this clonotype turned up a few times. The junction differs from germline at one of its ends, possibly a read error. The CDR3 coding sequence is TGTGCCAGCAGTACGGACAGGGCACGAGAGACCCAGCACTTC. Translation: CASSTDRARETQHF. The J gene is TRBJ2-5, the V gene TRBV12-3 or TRBV12-4; 8 bases are a match to TRBD1. The CDR3 length is 14 residues.

This chain connects TRBV11-2 to TRBJ1-1; weak D call: TRBD1 (5 bases). Germline-derived CDR1 and CDR2 are SGHAT and FQNNGV. This CDR3 is built from 15 residues. The chain's CDR3 is CATAAITAMNTEAFF. The CDR3 region has the DNA TGTGCGACAGCAGCAATAACGGCTATGAACACTGAAGCTTTCTTT. Full variable domain (rest looked up from reference TRBV11-2 and TRBJ1-1): EAGVAQSPRYKIIEKRQSVAFWCNPISGHATLYWYQQILGQGPKLLIQFQNNGVVDDSQLPKDRFSAERLKGVDSTLKIQPAKLEDSAVYLCATAAITAMNTEAFFGQGTRLTVV.

This clonotype showed up many times. The chain uses TRBV6-5 and TRBJ2-5; no definite D call. This CDR3 region has 12 residues. Trimming cost V 2 bases and J 4 bases, with 5 bases left between them. Looked up from germline, CDR1 is MNHEY and CDR2 is SVGAGI. The CDR3 sequence is CASSYGSETQYF. CDR3 sequence (DNA): TGTGCCAGCAGTTACGGCTCAGAGACCCAGTACTTC.

V gene TRBV13 combines with J gene TRBJ1-1; D call uncertain. V was cut by 2 bases and J by 4 bases, with 11 bases left in between. The V gene's germline CDR1 is PRHDT and CDR2 FYEKMQ (reference sequence). This CDR3 is 14 amino acids long. This CDR3 is CASSLSFEGTEAFF. For the CDR3, the DNA is TGTGCCAGCAGCTTAAGTTTCGAGGGCACTGAAGCTTTCTTT.

This clonotype occurred many times. The chain carries TRBV6-1 and TRBJ2-4; perhaps TRBD2 as D (6 bases). This CDR3 region has 20 residues. The V gene's germline CDR1 is MNHNS and CDR2 SASEGT. Trimming took off 2 bases at V and 0 bases at J, with 23 bases between the two ends. CDR3 in amino acids: CASSESIWDSLGGAKNIQYF. CDR3 in DNA: TGTGCCAGCAGTGAAAGTATATGGGACTCCCTCGGGGGAGCCAAAAACATTCAGTACTTC.

The table lists this clonotype with many counts. This rearrangement joins TRBV28 to TRBJ2-5; 7 bases line up with TRBD1. J lost 2 bases, V lost 6 bases, and 6 bases had no gene match. The CDR3 covers 14 residues. In germline, CDR1 is MDHEN, CDR2 SYDVKM. DNA for the CDR3: TGTGCCAGCAGCATTACAGGGGTTCAAGAGACCCAGTACTTC. This codes for CASSITGVQETQYF.

This rearrangement joins TRBV20-1 to TRBJ2-2; TRBD1 or TRBD2 may be the D gene (6 bases each). The V end was cut by 3 bases, the J end by 7 bases, with 15 bases between. The CDR3 is made up of 14 amino acids. In germline, CDR1 is DFQATT, CDR2 SNEGSKA (reference sequence). The CDR3 sequence is CSASLQGGVGELFF. Here the CDR3 DNA reads TGCAGTGCTAGTCTACAGGGAGGAGTCGGGGAGCTGTTTTTT.

The table lists this clonotype with many counts. The chain carries TRBV7-8 and TRBJ2-7; TRBD1 matches at 7 bases. Trimming removed 5 bases from V and 2 bases from J; junction bases left unmatched: 9. The germline CDR1 and CDR2 sequences are SGHVS and FQNEAQ. This CDR3 contains 15 residues. The CDR3 DNA sequence: TGTGCCAGCAGCCCCAACAGGGGCCCTCCCTACGAGCAGTACTTC. This codes for CASSPNRGPPYEQYF. The whole variable domain, filled in from reference TRBV7-8 and TRBJ2-7, reads GAGVSQSPRYKVAKRGQDVALRCDPISGHVSLFWYQQALGQGPEFLTYFQNEAQLDKSGLPSDRFFAERPEGSVSTLKIQRTQQEDSAVYLCASSPNRGPPYEQYFGPGTRLTVT.

This rearrangement joins TRBV20-1 to TRBJ2-7; D perhaps matches TRBD2 (5 bases). The CDR3 loop spans 11 amino acids. V was trimmed by 6 bases and J by 7 bases, leaving 13 bases between them. Germline V lookup: CDR1 DFQATT, CDR2 SNEGSKA (reference sequence). For the CDR3, the DNA is TGCAGTGCCTGGCGCGAGGGAGAGCAGTACTTC. This codes for CSAWREGEQYF.

The chain is built from TRBV6-1 and TRBJ1-6, with 7 bases fitting TRBD1. This CDR3 region has 17 residues. Losses at the gene ends were 4 bases for V and 3 bases for J; bases not matched to a gene: 9. Germline lookup yields CDR1 MNHNS and CDR2 SASEGT. CDR3 in amino acids: CASSARDSVYYNSPLHF. For the CDR3, the DNA is TGTGCCAGCAGTGCCCGGGACAGCGTTTACTATAATTCACCCCTCCACTTT.

This clonotype was recorded at least ten times. The chain has TRBV4-1 and TRBJ1-1, with D perhaps TRBD1 (5 bases). Looked up from germline, CDR1 is MGHRA and CDR2 is YSYEKL. V lost 8 bases and J lost 7, with 11 bases in between. The CDR3 extends over 11 amino acids. This CDR3 is CASGGADEAFF. In DNA, the CDR3 is TGCGCCAGCGGCGGGGCGGATGAAGCTTTCTTT.

In its sample, this clonotype was seen a few times. This chain links TRBV5-4 with TRBJ2-7, with TRBD2 matching 9 bases. CDR1 SGHNT and CDR2 YYREEE come from the germline V gene (reference sequence). This CDR3 is 15 amino acids long. V was pared by 4 bases and J by 3 bases, with 8 bases of the junction left unmatched. The CDR3 sequence is CASSHVGTSSYEQYF. CDR3 DNA: TGTGCCAGCAGCCACGTCGGGACTAGCAGCTACGAGCAGTACTTC.

This chain connects TRBV12-5 to TRBJ2-7; D is perhaps TRBD1 (6 bases). Trimming took 5 bases from V and 1 from J, leaving 15 bases between them. The CDR3 has 15 amino acids. Germline-derived CDR1 and CDR2 are LGHNT and FRNRAP. CDR3 amino acids: CASGEGQGGSYEQYF. In nucleotides, the CDR3 is TGTGCTAGTGGTGAGGGACAAGGGGGATCCTACGAGCAGTACTTC.

This clonotype came up many times. Given the absence of the conserved phenylalanine or tryptophan at the CDR3 end, a read error is likely. The chain recombines TRBV20-1 with TRBJ1-1; TRBD1 matches 8 bases. With 5 bases clipped from V and 4 bases from J, the junction kept 3 bases outside the gene matches. Per the germline V gene, CDR1 is DFQATT and CDR2 is SNEGSKA (reference sequence). CDR3 length equals 12 residues. CDR3 DNA sequence: TGCAGTGCTTCTACAGGGGGCACTGAAGCTTTCGTT. It translates to CSASTGGTEAFV.